A selection of T cell receptor beta chains follows, all from one sample in a study of CD8 T cells in ankylosing spondylitis. From the 5' RACE reads, TCRdb called clonotypes with MiXCR, one entry per CDR3 protein. The sample lists 350,000 to 450,000 distinct CDR3 sequences, 26% occurring once. Sequencing used blood, either unsorted or a sorted T cell fraction (not recorded which). The receptors were gathered from a male donor with ankylosing spondylitis. Both conserved end residues are part of each CDR3. A D gene is named only where the DNA matches it firmly. Part of the rows lack a size; the others show once, few, many or a class for expanded clones.

>few|TRBD1|TRBV20-1|TRBJ2-3
CSAPLSPTGGNTQYF
TGCAGTGCCCCCCTAAGCCCCACAGGGGGAAATACGCAGTATTTT
>many|NA|TRBV5-1|TRBJ2-2
CASSLGRANTGELFF
TGCGCCAGCAGCTTAGGACGGGCGAACACCGGGGAGCTGTTTTTT
>few|NA|TRBV7-2|TRBJ2-5
CASSLDASGVETQYF
TGTGCCAGCAGCTTAGATGCAAGCGGAGTAGAGACCCAGTACTTC
>NA|NA|TRBV11-3|TRBJ2-3
CASSPRPVDTQYF
TGTGCCAGCAGCCCTCGTCCGGTAGATACGCAGTATTTT
>NA|NA|TRBV12-3/TRBV12-4|TRBJ1-5
CASSLTGNNQPQHF
TGTGCCAGCAGTCTAACAGGGAACAATCAGCCCCAGCATTTT
>NA|TRBD2|TRBV20-1|TRBJ2-3
CSASSSSGWDTDTQYF
TGCAGTGCTAGTTCGTCTAGCGGATGGGACACAGATACGCAGTATTTT
>NA|NA|TRBV7-2|TRBJ2-7
CASSFQVQYEQYF
TGTGCCAGCAGCTTCCAGGTGCAATACGAGCAGTACTTC
>NA|TRBD1|TRBV24-1|TRBJ1-2
CATSDQGTVYGYTF
TGTGCCACCAGTGACCAGGGGACAGTATATGGCTACACCTTC
>NA|NA|TRBV7-7|TRBJ2-2
CASSLGGGDTGELFF
TGTGCCAGCAGCTTAGGCGGCGGGGACACCGGGGAGCTGTTTTTT
>NA|TRBD2|TRBV4-2|TRBJ2-1
CASSQDTAGEEDEQFF
TGTGCCAGCAGCCAAGATACAGCGGGAGAGGAGGATGAGCAGTTCTTC
>NA|TRBD1|TRBV12-3/TRBV12-4|TRBJ1-1
CASSLDRGLTEAFF
TGTGCCAGCAGTTTAGACAGGGGGCTCACTGAAGCTTTCTTT
>many|TRBD1|TRBV7-8|TRBJ2-1
CASSRPQGALYNEQFF
TGTGCCAGCAGCAGACCCCAGGGGGCTCTATACAATGAGCAGTTCTTC
>NA|TRBD1|TRBV2|TRBJ1-3
CASSGQGATEDTIYF
TGTGCCAGCAGTGGACAGGGGGCGACGGAAGACACCATATATTTT
>few|NA|TRBV27|TRBJ1-4
CASSPTGIRTLFF
TGTGCCAGCAGCCCCACAGGGATTAGAACACTGTTTTTT
>NA|TRBD1|TRBV20-1|TRBJ2-2
CSARDPGTGARELFF
TGCAGTGCTAGAGACCCCGGGACAGGGGCCAGGGAGCTGTTTTTT
>many|NA|TRBV5-1|TRBJ2-5
CASSLPRTVQETQYF
TGCGCCAGCAGCTTGCCCCGGACGGTTCAAGAGACCCAGTACTTC
>NA|TRBD1|TRBV7-8|TRBJ2-1
CASSFGTGPYNEQFF
TGTGCCAGCAGCTTTGGGACAGGACCCTACAATGAGCAGTTCTTC
>few|NA|TRBV20-1|TRBJ2-1
CSARADEQFF
TGCAGTGCTAGGGCGGATGAGCAGTTCTTC
>NA|NA|TRBV12-3/TRBV12-4|TRBJ2-2
CASSQAIGGRTGELFF
TGTGCCAGCAGTCAAGCAATAGGGGGGCGCACCGGGGAGCTGTTTTTT